This T cell receptor (beta chain) originates from a study of blood T cell repertoires in COVID-19. Study-level information: Whether acute or convalescent, the COVID-19 samples came from the United States, Italy and Spain.

This CDR3 comprises 15 residues. CDR1 SGHTA and CDR2 FQGNSA come from the germline V gene. V shed 3 bases and J 3 bases; nucleotides not matched to a gene: 4. Repertoires were generated with immunoSEQ multiplex PCR, while TCRdb's copy carries only in-frame clones and drops some. The data show 95,000 to 150,000 clones, over 80% seen once. J is TRBJ2-3 and V is TRBV7-2; 9 nucleotides align to TRBD1. The source material was PBMCs or T cells enriched from blood (not recorded which). The TCR originated in a woman in her 30s who had recovered from COVID-19. CDR3 in amino acids: CASSFDRGKTDTQYF. CDR3 nucleotide sequence: TGTGCCAGCAGCTTTGACAGGGGGAAGACAGATACGCAGTATTTT.